This passage covers 10 T cell receptor beta chains from one sample sequenced in a study of blood T cells in healthy people across ages. Primed by a sample-barcoded 5' primer and a J-beta primer mix, a second PCR proceeded for about 7 to 11 cycles. TCRdb reprocessed the 5' RACE reads with MiXCR, giving one entry per CDR3 protein. The sample contains roughly 1,500,000 distinct CDR3 sequences, around two fifths of which appear only once. The specimen sequenced was blood. Every receptor here comes from a woman between 18 and 29 years old in good health.

The chain couples TRBV28 to TRBJ2-1; no clear D. The germline CDR1 and CDR2 sequences are MDHEN and SYDVKM. V was shortened by 7 bases and J by 8 bases, with 12 bases between the two germline ends. CDR3 length: 12 residues. This CDR3 reads CASTPTGYEQFF. DNA of the CDR3: TGTGCCAGCACCCCGACCGGGTATGAGCAGTTCTTC.

A remark on this clonotype: This may be a read error: a much more frequent sequence differs by one nucleotide. The chain recombines TRBV5-1 with TRBJ2-5; D is possibly TRBD2 (5 bases). The CDR3 totals 11 residues. In germline, CDR1 is SGHRS, CDR2 YFSETQ. Trimming left V 9 bases short and J 11 bases short, with 17 bases between. CDR3 region: CATEVSGEQYF. CDR3 in DNA: TGCGCCACCGAGGTAAGCGGAGAGCAGTACTTC.

This chain's CDR3 is CASSQSGTVYEQYF. The CDR3 DNA reads TGCGCCAGCAGCCAAAGTGGGACAGTCTACGAGCAGTACTTC. This sequence joins TRBV4-1 and TRBJ2-7, with 7 positions matching TRBD1. The germline V gene has CDR1 MGHRA and CDR2 YSYEKL. Unmatched junction bases numbered 4, after V lost 2 bases and J lost 3 bases. The CDR3 contains 14 residues.

The V and J genes are TRBV3-1 and TRBJ1-2; 9 bases map to TRBD1. Unmatched junction bases numbered 15, after V lost 4 bases and J lost 6 bases. Germline CDR1 is LGHDT and CDR2 is YNNKEL (reference sequence). CDR3 size: 17 residues. Written as DNA, the CDR3 is TGTGCCAGCAGCCTTCAAGGCCTGGACAGGGGAGGTGATGGCTACACCTTC. Amino acid sequence: CASSLQGLDRGGDGYTF. Together with reference TRBV3-1 and TRBJ1-2, the CDR3 gives the full variable domain: DTAVSQTPKYLVTQMGNDKSIKCEQNLGHDTMYWYKQDSKKFLKIMFSYNNKELIINETVPNRFSPKSPDKAHLNLHINSLELGDSAVYFCASSLQGLDRGGDGYTFGSGTRLTVV.

The chain employs TRBV2 and TRBJ2-7; TRBD2 agrees at 10 bases. The germline gives CDR1 SNHLY, CDR2 FYNNEI. V lost 11 bases and J lost 1; bases outside the gene matches: 8. The CDR3 loop spans 14 amino acids. The CDR3 spells CAGKLAGYSYEQYF. The CDR3 DNA is TGTGCCGGCAAACTAGCGGGGTATTCCTACGAGCAGTACTTC.

V gene TRBV27 combines with J gene TRBJ1-2; 9 nucleotides match TRBD1. This CDR3 contains 13 residues. Germline CDR1 reads MNHEY; CDR2 reads SMNVEV (reference sequence). Losses at the gene ends were 5 bases for V and 12 bases for J; bases not matched to a gene: 10. The CDR3 sequence is CASSPEDRGFNTF. In DNA, the CDR3 is TGTGCCAGCAGTCCAGAGGACAGGGGCTTTAACACCTTC.

This clonotype was counted between two and nine times. The V gene is TRBV28, the J gene TRBJ2-5; 9 bases are shared with TRBD2. The germline V gene has CDR1 MDHEN and CDR2 SYDVKM. With 4 bases clipped from V and 2 bases from J, the junction kept 8 bases outside the gene matches. This CDR3 contains 16 residues. The CDR3: CASSSAGGTWQETQYF. The CDR3 DNA reads TGTGCCAGCAGTTCAGCGGGGGGAACCTGGCAAGAGACCCAGTACTTC.

V and J are TRBV3-1 and TRBJ1-6; perhaps TRBD1 as D (6 bases). Deletions cut 1 base from V and 7 bases from J, with 11 bases between. This CDR3 comprises 15 residues. The germline V gene encodes CDR1 LGHDT and CDR2 YNNKEL (reference sequence). This chain's CDR3 is CASSQVARGNSPLHF. The CDR3 nucleotides are TGTGCCAGCAGCCAAGTGGCCAGGGGAAATTCACCCCTCCACTTT.

The chain has TRBV28 and TRBJ2-5, with 8 bases that match TRBD1. The end of the DNA is better explained by TRBJ2-7, so the J call may be wrong. Germline assignment: CDR1 MDHEN and CDR2 SYDVKM. The CDR3 sequence is 16 residues long. CDR3 in amino acids: CASSPRTGNLWYEQYF. In nucleotides, the CDR3 is TGTGCCAGCAGCCCAAGGACAGGGAATTTATGGTACGAGCAGTACTTC.

The chain couples TRBV20-1 to TRBJ2-2, with 10 bases fitting TRBD2. In germline, CDR1 is DFQATT, CDR2 SNEGSKA (reference sequence). The CDR3 loop spans 17 amino acids. V shed 3 bases and J 2 bases; nucleotides not matched to a gene: 9. CDR3 sequence (DNA): TGCAGTGCTAGGATAGTAGCGGGGGGTCCCAACACCGGGGAGCTGTTTTTT. Its protein product is CSARIVAGGPNTGELFF.